This T cell receptor beta chain is from a study of CD8 T cell repertoires and HIV-1 epitope variants. At the level of the study: Epitopes were three Gag families plus Nef HW9 and YT9.

CDR1 is SEHNR and CDR2 is FQNEAQ in the germline V gene (reference sequence). The length of the CDR3 is 14 residues. The ends lost 4 bases at V and 6 bases at J; junction bases unmatched: 8. As concerns this clone: What it binds is not known.

Profiling relied on immunoSEQ multiplex PCR, and the TCRdb table lists in-frame clones only, not all of them. This sample has about 5,000 clones; around 70% occur once, and the top ten carry around 40%. This receptor was taken from a male donor with HIV. Sample: cultured CD8+ T cells derived from PBMCs. The chain has TRBV7-9 and TRBJ1-1, with 7 positions matching TRBD1. Here the CDR3 DNA reads TGTGCCAGCAGCTCGGATAGGGGGCACGCTGAAGCTTTCTTT. It codes for CASSSDRGHAEAFF.